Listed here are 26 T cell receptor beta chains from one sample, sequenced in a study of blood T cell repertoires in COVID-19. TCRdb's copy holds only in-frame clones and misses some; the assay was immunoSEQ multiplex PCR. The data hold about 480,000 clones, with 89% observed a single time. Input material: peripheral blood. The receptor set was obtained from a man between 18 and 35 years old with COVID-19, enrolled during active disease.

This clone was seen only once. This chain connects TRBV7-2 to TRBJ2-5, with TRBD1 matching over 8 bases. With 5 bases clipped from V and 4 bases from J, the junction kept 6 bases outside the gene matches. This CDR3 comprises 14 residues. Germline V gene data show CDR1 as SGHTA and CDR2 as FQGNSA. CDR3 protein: CASSPRGPGETQYF. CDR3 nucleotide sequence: TGTGCCAGCAGCCCCAGGGGGCCGGGAGAGACCCAGTACTTC. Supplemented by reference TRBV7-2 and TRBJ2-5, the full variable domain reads GAGVSQSPSNKVTEKGKDVELRCDPISGHTALYWYRQSLGQGLEFLIYFQGNSAPDKSGLPSDRFSAERTGGSVSTLTIQRTQQEDSAVYLCASSPRGPGETQYFGPGTRLLVL.

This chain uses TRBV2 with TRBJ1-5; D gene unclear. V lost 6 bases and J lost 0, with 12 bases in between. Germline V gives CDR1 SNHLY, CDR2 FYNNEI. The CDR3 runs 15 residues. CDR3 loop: CASRADGYSNQPQHF. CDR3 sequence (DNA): TGTGCCAGCAGAGCGGACGGGTATAGCAATCAGCCCCAGCATTTT.

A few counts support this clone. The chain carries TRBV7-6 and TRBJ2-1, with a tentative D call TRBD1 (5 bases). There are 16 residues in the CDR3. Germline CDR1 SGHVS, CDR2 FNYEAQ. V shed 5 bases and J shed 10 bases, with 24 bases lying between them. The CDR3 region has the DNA TGTGCCAGCAGCCCGCAGGGCTCGCATTATATTGGGGAGCAGTTCTTC. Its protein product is CASSPQGSHYIGEQFF.

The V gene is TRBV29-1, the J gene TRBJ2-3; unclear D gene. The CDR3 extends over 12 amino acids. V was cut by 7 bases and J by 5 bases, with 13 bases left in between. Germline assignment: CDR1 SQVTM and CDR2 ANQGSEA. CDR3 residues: CSATPGGDTQYF. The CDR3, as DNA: TGCAGCGCGACCCCCGGCGGAGATACGCAGTATTTT.

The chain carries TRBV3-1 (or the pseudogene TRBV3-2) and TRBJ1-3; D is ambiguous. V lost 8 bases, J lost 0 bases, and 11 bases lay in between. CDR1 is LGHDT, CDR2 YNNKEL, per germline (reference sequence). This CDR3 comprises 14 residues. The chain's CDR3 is CASGWESSGNTIYF. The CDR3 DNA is TGTGCCAGCGGCTGGGAGAGCTCTGGAAACACCATATATTTT.

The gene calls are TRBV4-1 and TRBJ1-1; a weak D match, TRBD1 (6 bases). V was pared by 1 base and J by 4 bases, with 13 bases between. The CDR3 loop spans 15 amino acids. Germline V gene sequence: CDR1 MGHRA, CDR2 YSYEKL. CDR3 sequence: CASSQARGGGTEAFF. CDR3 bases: TGCGCCAGCAGCCAAGCCAGGGGAGGGGGCACTGAAGCTTTCTTT.

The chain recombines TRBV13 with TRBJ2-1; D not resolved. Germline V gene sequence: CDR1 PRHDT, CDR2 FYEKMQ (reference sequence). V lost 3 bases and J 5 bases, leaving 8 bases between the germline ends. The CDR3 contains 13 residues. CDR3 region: CASSLELNNEQFF. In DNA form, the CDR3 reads TGTGCCAGCAGCTTGGAGCTCAACAATGAGCAGTTCTTC.

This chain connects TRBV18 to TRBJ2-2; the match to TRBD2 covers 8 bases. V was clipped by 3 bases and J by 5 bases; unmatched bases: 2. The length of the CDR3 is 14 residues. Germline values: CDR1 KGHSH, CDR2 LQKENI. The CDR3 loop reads CASSPGGRTGELFF. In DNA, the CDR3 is TGTGCCAGCTCACCGGGCGGGAGGACCGGGGAGCTGTTTTTT. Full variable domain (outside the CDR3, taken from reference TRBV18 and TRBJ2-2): NAGVMQNPRHLVRRRGQEARLRCSPMKGHSHVYWYRQLPEEGLKFMVYLQKENIIDESGMPKERFSAEFPKEGPSILRIQQVVRGDSAAYFCASSPGGRTGELFFGEGSRLTVL.

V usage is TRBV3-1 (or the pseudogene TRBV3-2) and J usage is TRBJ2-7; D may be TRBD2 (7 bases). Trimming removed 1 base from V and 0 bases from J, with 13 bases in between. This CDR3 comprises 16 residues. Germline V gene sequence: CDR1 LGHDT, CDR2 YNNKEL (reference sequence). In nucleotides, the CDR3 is TGTGCCAGCAGCCAAGGGGGGGGGCGGAGCTCCTACGAGCAGTACTTC. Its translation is CASSQGGGRSSYEQYF.

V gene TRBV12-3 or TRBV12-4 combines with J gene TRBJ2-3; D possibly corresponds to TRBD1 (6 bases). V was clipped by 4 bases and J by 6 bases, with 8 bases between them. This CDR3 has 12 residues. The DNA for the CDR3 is TGTGCCAGCAGTTCAGGGGAGGATACGCAGTATTTT. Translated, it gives CASSSGEDTQYF.

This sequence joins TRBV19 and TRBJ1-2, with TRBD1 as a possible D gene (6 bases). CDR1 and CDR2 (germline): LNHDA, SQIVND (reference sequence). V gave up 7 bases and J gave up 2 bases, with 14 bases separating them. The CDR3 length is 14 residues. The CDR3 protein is CASTPRTENYGYTF. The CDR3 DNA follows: TGTGCCAGTACCCCCCGGACAGAAAACTATGGCTACACCTTC.

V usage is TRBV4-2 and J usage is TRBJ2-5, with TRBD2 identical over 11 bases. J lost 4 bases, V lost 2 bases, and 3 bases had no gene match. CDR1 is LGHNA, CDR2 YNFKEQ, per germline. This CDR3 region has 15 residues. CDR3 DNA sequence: TGTGCCAGCAGCCAAATTCTAGCGGGGGGAGAGACCCAGTACTTC. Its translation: CASSQILAGGETQYF.

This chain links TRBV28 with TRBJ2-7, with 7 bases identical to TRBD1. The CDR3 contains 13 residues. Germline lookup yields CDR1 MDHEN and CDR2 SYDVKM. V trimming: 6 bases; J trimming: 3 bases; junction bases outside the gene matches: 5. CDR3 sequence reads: CASSRTGVYEQYF. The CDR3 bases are TGTGCCAGCAGCCGTACAGGGGTCTACGAGCAGTACTTC.

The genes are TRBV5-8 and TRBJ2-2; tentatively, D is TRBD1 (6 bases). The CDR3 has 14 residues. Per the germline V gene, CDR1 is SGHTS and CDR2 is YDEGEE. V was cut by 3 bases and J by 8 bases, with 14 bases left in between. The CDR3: CASSSQRGIGELFF. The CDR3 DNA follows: TGTGCCAGCAGCTCCCAAAGGGGGATTGGGGAGCTGTTTTTT. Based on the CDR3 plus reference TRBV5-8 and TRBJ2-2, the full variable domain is EAGVTQSPTHLIKTRGQQATLRCSPISGHTSVYWYQQALGLGLQFLLWYDEGEERNRGNFPPRFSGRQFPNYSSELNVNALELEDSALYLCASSSQRGIGELFFGEGSRLTVL.

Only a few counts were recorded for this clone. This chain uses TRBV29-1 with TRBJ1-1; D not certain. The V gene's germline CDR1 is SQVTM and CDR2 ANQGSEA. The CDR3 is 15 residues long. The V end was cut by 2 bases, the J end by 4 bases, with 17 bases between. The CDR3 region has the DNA TGCAGCGTTGAATTTGTAGCAATGAGGCTCACTGAAGCTTTCTTT. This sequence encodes CSVEFVAMRLTEAFF.

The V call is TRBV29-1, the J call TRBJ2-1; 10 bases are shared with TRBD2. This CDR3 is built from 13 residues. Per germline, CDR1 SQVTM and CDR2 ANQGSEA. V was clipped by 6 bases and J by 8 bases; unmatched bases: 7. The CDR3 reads CSVASGSVDEQFF. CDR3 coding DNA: TGCAGCGTCGCTAGCGGGAGTGTTGATGAGCAGTTCTTC.

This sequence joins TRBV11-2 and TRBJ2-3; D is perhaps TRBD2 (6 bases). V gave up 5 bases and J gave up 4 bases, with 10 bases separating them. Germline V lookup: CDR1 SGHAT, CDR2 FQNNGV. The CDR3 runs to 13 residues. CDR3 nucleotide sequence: TGTGCCAGCAGCCCCTCGGGGGCAGATACGCAGTATTTT. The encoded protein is CASSPSGADTQYF.

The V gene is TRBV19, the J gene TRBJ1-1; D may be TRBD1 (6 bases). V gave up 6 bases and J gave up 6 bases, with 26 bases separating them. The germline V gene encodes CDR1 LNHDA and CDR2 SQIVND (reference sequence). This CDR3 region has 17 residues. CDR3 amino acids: CASRSPQEDSLRSEAFF. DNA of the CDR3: TGTGCCAGTAGGTCCCCCCAAGAGGACAGCCTGAGGTCTGAAGCTTTCTTT.

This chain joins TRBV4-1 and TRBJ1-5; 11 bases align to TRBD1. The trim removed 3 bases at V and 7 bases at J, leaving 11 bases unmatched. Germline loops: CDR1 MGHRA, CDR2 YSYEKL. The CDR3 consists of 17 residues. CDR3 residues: CASSQAKDRGRGQPQHF. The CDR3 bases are TGCGCCAGCAGCCAGGCAAAGGACAGGGGGCGAGGCCAGCCCCAGCATTTT.

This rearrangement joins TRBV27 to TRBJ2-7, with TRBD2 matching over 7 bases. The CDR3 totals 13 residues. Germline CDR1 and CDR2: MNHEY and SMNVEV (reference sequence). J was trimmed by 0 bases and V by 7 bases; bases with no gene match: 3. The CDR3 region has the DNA TGTGCCAGCAACCAGCGGGACTCCTACGAGCAGTACTTC. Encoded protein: CASNQRDSYEQYF.

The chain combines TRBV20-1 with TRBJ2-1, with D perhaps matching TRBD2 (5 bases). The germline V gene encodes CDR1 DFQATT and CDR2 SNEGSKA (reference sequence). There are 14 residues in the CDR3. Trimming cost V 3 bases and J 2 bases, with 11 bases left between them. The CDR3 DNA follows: TGCAGTGCTAGTGGCTACGGGGCCTACAATGAGCAGTTCTTC. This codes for CSASGYGAYNEQFF.

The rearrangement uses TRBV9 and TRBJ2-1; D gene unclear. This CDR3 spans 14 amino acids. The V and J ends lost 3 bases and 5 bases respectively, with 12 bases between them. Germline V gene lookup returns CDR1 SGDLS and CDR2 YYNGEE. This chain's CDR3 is CASSGPSPDNEQFF. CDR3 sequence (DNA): TGTGCCAGCAGCGGCCCCTCTCCGGACAATGAGCAGTTCTTC.

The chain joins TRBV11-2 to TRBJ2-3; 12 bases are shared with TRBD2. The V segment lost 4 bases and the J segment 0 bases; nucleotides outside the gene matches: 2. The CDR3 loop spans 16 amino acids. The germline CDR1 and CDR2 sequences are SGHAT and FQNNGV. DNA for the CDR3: TGTGCCAGCAGCTACGGGACTAGCGGGAGCACAGATACGCAGTATTTT. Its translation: CASSYGTSGSTDTQYF.

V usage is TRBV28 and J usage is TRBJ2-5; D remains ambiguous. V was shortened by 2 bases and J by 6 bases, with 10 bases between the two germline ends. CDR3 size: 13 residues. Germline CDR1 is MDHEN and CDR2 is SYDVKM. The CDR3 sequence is CASSLGREKTQYF. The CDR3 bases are TGTGCCAGCAGTTTAGGTCGAGAGAAGACCCAGTACTTC.

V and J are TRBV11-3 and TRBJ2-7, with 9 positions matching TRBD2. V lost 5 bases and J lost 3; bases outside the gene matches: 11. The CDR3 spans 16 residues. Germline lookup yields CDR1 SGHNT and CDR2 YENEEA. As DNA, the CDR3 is TGTGCCAGCAGCCGTTCCGCCCTAGCGGGAATCTACGAGCAGTACTTC. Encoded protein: CASSRSALAGIYEQYF. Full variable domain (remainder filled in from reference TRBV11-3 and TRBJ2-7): EAGVVQSPRYKIIEKKQPVAFWCNPISGHNTLYWYLQNLGQGPELLIRYENEEAVDDSQLPKDRFSAERLKGVDSTLKIQPAELGDSAVYLCASSRSALAGIYEQYFGPGTRLTVT.

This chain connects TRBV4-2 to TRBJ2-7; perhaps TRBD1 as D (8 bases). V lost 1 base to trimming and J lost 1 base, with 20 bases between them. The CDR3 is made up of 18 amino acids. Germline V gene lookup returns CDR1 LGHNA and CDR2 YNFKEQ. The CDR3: CASSQAADRGLNSYEQYF. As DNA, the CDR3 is TGTGCCAGCAGCCAAGCCGCCGACAGGGGACTAAATTCCTACGAGCAGTACTTC.